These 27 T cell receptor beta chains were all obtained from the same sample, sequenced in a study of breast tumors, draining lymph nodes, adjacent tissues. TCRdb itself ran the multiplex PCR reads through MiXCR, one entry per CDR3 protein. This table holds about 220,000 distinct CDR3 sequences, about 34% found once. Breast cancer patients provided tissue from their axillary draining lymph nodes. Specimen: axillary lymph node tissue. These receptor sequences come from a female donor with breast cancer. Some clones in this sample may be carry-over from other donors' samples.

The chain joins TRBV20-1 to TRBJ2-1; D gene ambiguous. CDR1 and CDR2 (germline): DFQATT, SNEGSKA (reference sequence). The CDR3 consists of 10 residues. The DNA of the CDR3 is TGCAGCGCAAATTACGGTGAGCAGTTCTTC. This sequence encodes CSANYGEQFF.

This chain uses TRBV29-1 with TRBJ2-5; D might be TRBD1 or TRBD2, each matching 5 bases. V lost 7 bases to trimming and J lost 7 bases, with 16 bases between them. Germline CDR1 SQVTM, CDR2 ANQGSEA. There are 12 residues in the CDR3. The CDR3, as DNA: TGCAGCGCCACGTTGGGGGTGGGGACCCAGTACTTC. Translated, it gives CSATLGVGTQYF.

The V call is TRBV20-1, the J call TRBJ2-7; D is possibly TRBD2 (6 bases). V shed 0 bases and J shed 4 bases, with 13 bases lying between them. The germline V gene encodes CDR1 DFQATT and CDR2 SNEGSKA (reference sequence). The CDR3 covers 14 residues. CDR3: CSARDQEGRYEQYF. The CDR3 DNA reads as TGCAGTGCTAGAGACCAGGAGGGGAGGTACGAGCAGTACTTC.

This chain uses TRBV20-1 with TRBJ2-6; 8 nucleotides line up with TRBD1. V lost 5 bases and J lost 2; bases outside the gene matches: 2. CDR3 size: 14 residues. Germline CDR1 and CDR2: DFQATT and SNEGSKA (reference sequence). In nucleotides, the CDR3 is TGCAGTGCTCAGGGGGCGGCTGGGGCCAACGTCCTGACTTTC. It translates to CSAQGAAGANVLTF.

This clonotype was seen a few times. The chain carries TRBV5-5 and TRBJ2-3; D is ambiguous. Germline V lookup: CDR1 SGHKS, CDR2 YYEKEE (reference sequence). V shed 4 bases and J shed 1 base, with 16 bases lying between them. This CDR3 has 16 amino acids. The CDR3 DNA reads TGTGCCAGCAGCCCTATGACATCGACCCGCACAGATACGCAGTATTTT. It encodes CASSPMTSTRTDTQYF.

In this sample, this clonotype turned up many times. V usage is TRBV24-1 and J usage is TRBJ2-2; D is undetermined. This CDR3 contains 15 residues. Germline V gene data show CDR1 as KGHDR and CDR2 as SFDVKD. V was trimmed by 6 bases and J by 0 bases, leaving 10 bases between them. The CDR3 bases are TGTGCCACCAGTAATGTACAACCGAACACCGGGGAGCTGTTTTTT. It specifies CATSNVQPNTGELFF.

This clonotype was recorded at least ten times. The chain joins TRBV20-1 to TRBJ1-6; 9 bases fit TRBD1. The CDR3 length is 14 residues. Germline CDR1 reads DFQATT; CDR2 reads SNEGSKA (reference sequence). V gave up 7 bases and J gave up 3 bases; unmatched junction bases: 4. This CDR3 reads CSVTGGLYNSPLHF. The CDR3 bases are TGCAGTGTAACAGGGGGCCTCTATAATTCACCCCTCCACTTT.

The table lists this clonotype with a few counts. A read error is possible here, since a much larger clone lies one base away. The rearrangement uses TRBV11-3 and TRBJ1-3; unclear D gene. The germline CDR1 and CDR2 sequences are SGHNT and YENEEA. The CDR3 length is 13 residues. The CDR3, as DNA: TGTGCCAGCAGCATCCTTCATGGAACCACCATATATTTT. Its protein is CASSILHGTTIYF.

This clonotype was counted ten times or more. Written as DNA, the CDR3 is TGTGCCAGCAGCTTAGGTACGGGGATAGGCTACACCTTC. Its translation: CASSLGTGIGYTF. The gene calls are TRBV11-2 and TRBJ1-2; no definite D call. The V end was cut by 1 base, the J end by 8 bases, with 11 bases between. The CDR3 contains 13 residues. Germline values: CDR1 SGHAT, CDR2 FQNNGV.

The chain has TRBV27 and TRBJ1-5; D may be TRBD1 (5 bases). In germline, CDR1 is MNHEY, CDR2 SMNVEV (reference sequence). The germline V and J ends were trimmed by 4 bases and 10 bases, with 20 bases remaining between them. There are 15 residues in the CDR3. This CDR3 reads CASSSQWGRRRPQHF. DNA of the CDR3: TGTGCCAGCAGTTCCCAGTGGGGCCGAAGGCGCCCCCAGCATTTT.

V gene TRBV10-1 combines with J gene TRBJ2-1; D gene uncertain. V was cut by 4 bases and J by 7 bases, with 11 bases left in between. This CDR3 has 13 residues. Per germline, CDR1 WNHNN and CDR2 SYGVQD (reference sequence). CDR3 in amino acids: CASSGGYRNEQFF. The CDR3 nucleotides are TGCGCCAGCAGTGGGGGTTATCGTAATGAGCAGTTCTTC.

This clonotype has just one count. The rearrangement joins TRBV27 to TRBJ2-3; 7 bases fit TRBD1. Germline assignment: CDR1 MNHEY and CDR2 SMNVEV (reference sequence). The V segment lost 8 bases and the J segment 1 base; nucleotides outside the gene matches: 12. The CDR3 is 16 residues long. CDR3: CASSTGSIRGTDTQYF. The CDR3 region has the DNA TGTGCCAGCTCGACAGGGTCGATTAGGGGCACAGATACGCAGTATTTT.

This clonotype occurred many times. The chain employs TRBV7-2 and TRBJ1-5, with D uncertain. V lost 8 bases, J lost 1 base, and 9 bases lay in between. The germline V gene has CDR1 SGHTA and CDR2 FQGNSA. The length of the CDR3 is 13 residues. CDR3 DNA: TGTGCCAGCGCCCAAGAGAGCAATCAGCCCCAGCATTTT. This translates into CASAQESNQPQHF.

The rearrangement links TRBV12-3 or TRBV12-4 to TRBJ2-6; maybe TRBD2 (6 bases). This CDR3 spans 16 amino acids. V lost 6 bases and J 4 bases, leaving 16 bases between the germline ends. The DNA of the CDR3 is TGTGCCAGCAGCTCGCCTGGGGGGAAGGGGGCCAACGTCCTGACTTTC. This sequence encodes CASSSPGGKGANVLTF.

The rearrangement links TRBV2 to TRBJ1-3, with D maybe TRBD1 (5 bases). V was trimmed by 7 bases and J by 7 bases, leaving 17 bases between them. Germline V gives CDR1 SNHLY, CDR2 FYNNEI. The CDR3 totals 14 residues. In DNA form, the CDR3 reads TGTGCCAGCACCGGGAGGGGCGGTTGGAACACCATATATTTT. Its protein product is CASTGRGGWNTIYF.

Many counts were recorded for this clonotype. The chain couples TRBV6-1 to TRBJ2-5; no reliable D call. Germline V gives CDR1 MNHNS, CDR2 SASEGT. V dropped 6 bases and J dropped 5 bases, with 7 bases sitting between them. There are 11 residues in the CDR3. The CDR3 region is CASRVEETQYF. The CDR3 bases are TGTGCCAGCAGAGTGGAGGAGACCCAGTACTTC.

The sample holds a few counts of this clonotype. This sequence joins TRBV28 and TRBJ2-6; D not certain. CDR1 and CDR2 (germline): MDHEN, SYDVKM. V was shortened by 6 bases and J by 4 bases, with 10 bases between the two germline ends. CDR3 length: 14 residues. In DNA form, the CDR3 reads TGTGCCAGCAGCAGAAGACCGGGGGCCAACGTCCTGACTTTC. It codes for CASSRRPGANVLTF.

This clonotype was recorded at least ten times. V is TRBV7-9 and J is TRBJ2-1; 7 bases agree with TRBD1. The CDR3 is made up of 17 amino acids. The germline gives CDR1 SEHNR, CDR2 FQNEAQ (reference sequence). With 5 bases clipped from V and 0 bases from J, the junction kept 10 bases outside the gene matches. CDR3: CASSPRPGQSSYNEQFF. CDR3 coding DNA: TGTGCCAGCAGCCCCCGTCCGGGACAGAGCTCCTACAATGAGCAGTTCTTC.

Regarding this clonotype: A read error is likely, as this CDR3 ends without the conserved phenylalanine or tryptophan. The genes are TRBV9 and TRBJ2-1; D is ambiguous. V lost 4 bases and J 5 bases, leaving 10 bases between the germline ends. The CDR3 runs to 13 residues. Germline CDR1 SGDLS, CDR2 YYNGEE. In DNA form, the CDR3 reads TGTGCCAGCAGCCAAGAAGTGGACAATGAGCAGTTCCTC. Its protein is CASSQEVDNEQFL.

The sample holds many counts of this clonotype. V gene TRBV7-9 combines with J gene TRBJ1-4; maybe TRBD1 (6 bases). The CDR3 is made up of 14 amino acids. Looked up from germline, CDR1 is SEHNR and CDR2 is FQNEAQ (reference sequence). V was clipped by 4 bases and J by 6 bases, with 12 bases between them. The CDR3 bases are TGTGCCAGCAGCTCCGGGACATTCGATGAAAAACTGTTTTTT. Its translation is CASSSGTFDEKLFF.

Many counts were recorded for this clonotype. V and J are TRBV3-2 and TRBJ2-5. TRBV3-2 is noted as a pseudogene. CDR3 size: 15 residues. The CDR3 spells CASSPHRQHQETQYF. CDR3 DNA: TGTGCCAGCAGCCCACATCGACAACACCAAGAGACCCAGTACTTC.

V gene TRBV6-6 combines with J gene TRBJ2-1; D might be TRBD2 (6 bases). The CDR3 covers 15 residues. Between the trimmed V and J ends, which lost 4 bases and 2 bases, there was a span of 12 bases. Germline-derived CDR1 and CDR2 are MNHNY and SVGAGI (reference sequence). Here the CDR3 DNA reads TGTGCCAGCAGTTTTTGGGAGGCTGCCTACAATGAGCAGTTCTTC. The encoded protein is CASSFWEAAYNEQFF.

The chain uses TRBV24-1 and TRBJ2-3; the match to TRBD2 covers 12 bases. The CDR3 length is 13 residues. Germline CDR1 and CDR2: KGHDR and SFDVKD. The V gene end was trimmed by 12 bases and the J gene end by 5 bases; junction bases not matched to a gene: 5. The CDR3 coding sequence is TGTGCCCCTAGCGGGGGGGCCGGAGATACGCAGTATTTT. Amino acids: CAPSGGAGDTQYF.

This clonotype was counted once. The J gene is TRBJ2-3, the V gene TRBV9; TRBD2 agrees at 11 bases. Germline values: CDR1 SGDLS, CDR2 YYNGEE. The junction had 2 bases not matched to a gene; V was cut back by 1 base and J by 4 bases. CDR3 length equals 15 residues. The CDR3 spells CASSVLAGGPDTQYF. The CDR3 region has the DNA TGTGCCAGCAGCGTATTAGCGGGGGGGCCAGATACGCAGTATTTT. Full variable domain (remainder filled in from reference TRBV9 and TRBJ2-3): DSGVTQTPKHLITATGQRVTLRCSPRSGDLSVYWYQQSLDQGLQFLIQYYNGEERAKGNILERFSAQQFPDLHSELNLSSLELGDSALYFCASSVLAGGPDTQYFGPGTRLTVL.

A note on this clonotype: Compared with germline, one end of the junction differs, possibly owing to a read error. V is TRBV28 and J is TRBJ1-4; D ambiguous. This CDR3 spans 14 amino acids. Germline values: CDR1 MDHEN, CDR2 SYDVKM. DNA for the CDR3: TGTGCCAACAGTTTGTTTACAACTAATGAAAAACTGTTTTTT. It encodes CANSLFTTNEKLFF.

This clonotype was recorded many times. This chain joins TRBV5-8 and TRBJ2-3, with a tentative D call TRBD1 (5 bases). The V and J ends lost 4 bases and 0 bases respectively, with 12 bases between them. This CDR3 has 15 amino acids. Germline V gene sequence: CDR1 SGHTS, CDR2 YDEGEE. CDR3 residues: CASSEGHLSTDTQYF. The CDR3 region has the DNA TGTGCCAGCAGCGAAGGACACCTTAGCACAGATACGCAGTATTTT.

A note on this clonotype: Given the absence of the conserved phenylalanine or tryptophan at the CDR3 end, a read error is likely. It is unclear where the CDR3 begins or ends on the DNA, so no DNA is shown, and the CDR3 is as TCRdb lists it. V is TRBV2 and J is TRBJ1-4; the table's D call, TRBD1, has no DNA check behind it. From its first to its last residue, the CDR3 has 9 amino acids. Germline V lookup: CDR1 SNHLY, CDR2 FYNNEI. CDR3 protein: CASRPQGAG.